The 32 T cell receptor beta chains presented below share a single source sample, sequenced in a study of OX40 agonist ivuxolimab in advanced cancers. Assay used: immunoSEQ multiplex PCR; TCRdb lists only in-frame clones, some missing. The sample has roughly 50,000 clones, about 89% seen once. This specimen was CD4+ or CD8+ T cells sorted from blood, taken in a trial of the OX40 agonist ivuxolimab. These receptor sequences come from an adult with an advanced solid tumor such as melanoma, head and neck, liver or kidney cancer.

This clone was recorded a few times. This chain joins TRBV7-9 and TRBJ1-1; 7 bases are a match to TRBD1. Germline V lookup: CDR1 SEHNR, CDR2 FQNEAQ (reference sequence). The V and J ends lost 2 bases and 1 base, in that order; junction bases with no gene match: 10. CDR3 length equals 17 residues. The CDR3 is CASSLTGDREGNTEAFF. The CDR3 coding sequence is TGTGCCAGCAGCTTAACGGGTGACAGGGAGGGGAACACTGAAGCTTTCTTT.

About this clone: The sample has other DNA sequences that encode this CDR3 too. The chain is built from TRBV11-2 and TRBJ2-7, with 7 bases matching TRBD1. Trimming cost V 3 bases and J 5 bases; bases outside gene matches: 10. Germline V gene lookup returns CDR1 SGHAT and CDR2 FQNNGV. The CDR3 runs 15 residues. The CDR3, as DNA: TGTGCCAGCAGCTTCGCGCTTGACAGGGCCCACGAGCAGTACTTC. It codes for CASSFALDRAHEQYF.

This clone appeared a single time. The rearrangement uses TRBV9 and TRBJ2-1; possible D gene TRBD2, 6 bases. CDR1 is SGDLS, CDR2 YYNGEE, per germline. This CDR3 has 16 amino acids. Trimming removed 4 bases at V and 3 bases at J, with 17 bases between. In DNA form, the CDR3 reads TGTGCCAGCAGCCCGCAGACTAGACGACTCTACAATGAGCAGTTCTTC. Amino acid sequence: CASSPQTRRLYNEQFF.

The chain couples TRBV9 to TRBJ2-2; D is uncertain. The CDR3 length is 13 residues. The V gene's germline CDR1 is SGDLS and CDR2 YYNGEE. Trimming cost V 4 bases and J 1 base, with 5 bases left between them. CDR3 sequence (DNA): TGTGCCAGCAGCCCACTGAACACCGGGGAGCTGTTTTTT. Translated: CASSPLNTGELFF.

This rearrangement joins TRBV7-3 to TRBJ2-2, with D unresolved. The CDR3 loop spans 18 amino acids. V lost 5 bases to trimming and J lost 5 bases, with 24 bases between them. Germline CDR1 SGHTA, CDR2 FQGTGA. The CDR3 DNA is TGTGCCAGCAGCCCGGATTGGCCCTCAAGCCTTGGGACCGGGGAGCTGTTTTTT. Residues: CASSPDWPSSLGTGELFF.

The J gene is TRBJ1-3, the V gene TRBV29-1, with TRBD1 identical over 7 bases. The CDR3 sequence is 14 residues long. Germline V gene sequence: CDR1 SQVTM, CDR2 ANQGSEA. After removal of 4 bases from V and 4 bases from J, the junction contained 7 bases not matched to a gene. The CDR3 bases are TGCAGCGTTGTGGCAGGGGGTGCAGGAAACACCATATATTTT. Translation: CSVVAGGAGNTIYF.

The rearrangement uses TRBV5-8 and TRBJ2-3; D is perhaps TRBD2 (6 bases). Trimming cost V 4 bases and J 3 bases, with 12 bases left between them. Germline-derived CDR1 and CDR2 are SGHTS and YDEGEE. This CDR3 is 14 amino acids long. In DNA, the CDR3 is TGTGCCAGCAGCCACAGTCGGGGGACAGATACGCAGTATTTT. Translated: CASSHSRGTDTQYF.

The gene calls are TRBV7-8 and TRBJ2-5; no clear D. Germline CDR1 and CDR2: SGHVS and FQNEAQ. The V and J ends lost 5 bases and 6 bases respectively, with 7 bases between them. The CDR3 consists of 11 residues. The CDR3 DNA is TGTGCCAGCAGCGCGACCAAGACCCAGTACTTC. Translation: CASSATKTQYF.

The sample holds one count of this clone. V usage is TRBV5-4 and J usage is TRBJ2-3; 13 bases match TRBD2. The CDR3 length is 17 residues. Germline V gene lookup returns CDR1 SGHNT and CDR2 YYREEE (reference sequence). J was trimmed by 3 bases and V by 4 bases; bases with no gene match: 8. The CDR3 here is CASSTGLAGETTDTQYF. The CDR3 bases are TGTGCCAGCAGCACCGGACTAGCGGGGGAGACAACAGATACGCAGTATTTT.

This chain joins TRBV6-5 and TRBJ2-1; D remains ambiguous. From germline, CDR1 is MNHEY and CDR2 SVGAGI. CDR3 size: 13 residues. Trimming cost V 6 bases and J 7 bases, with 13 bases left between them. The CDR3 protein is CASSPTYGNEQFF. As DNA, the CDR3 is TGTGCCAGCAGCCCCACTTACGGAAATGAGCAGTTCTTC.

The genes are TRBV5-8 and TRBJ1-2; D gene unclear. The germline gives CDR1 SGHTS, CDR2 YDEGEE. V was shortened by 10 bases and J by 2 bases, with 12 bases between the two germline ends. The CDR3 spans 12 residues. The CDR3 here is CAGAYTNYGYTF. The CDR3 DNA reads TGTGCCGGAGCATACACCAACTATGGCTACACCTTC.

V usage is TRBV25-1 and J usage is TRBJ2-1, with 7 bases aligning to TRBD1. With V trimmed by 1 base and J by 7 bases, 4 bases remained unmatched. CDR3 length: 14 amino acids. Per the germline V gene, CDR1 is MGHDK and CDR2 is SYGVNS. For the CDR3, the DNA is TGTGCCAGCAGTGAATGGGCAGGGGGTAATGAGCAGTTCTTC. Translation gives CASSEWAGGNEQFF.

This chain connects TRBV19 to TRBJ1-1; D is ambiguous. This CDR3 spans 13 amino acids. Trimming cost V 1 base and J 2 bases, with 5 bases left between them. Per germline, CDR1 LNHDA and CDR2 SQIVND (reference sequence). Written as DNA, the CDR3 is TGTGCCAGTAGTATAGGGGTAAACACTGAAGCTTTCTTT. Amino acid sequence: CASSIGVNTEAFF.

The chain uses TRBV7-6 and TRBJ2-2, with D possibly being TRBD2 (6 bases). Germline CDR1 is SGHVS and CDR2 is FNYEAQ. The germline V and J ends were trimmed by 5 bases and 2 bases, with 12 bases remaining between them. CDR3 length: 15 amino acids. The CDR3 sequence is CASSQGTLNTGELFF. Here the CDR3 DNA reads TGTGCCAGCAGCCAAGGGACTTTAAACACCGGGGAGCTGTTTTTT.

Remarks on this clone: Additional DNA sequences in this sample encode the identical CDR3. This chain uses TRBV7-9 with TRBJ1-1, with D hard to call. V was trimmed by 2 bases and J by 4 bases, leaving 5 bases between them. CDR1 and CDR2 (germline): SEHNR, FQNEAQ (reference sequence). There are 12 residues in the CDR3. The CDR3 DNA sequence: TGTGCCAGCAGCTTAAGTGGCACTGAAGCTTTCTTT. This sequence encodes CASSLSGTEAFF.

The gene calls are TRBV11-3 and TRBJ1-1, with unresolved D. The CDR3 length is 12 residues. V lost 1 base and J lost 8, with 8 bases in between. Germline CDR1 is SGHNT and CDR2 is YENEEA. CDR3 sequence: CASSLGSGEAFF. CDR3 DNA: TGTGCCAGCAGCTTAGGATCGGGAGAAGCTTTCTTT.

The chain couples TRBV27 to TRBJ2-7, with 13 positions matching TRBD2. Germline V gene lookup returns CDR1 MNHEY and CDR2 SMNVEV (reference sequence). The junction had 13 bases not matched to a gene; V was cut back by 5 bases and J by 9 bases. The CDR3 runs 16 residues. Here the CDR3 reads CASSPGTSGKKVRQYF. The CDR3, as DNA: TGTGCCAGCAGTCCCGGGACTAGCGGGAAGAAGGTTAGGCAGTACTTC.

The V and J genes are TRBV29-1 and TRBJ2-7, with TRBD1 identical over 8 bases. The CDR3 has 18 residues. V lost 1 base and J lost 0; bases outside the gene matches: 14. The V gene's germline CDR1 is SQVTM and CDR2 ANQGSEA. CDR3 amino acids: CSVEGIHSDRVSSYEQYF. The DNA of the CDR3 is TGCAGCGTTGAAGGAATACACTCGGACAGGGTGTCCTCCTACGAGCAGTACTTC.

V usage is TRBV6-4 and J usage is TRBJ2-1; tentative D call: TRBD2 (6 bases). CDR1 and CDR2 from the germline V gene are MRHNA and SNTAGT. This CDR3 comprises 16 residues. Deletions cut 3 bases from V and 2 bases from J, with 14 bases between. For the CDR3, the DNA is TGTGCCAGCAGTGAAGCCCTAGCGACTGCCTACAATGAGCAGTTCTTC. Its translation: CASSEALATAYNEQFF.

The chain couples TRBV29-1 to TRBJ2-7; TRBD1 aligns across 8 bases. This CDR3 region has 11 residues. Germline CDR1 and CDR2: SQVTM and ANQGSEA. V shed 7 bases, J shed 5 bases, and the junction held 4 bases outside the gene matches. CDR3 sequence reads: CSGLTGDEQYF. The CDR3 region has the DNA TGCAGCGGATTGACAGGGGACGAGCAGTACTTC.

CDR3 sequence: CATSRLVASGTNEQYF. The CDR3 DNA sequence: TGTGCCACCAGCCGGCTCGTGGCTAGCGGGACGAACGAGCAGTACTTC. V and J are TRBV15 and TRBJ2-7, with 9 bases identical to TRBD2. Germline V gene lookup returns CDR1 LNHNV and CDR2 YYDKDF (reference sequence). This CDR3 region has 16 residues. V gave up 5 bases and J gave up 5 bases; unmatched junction bases: 13.

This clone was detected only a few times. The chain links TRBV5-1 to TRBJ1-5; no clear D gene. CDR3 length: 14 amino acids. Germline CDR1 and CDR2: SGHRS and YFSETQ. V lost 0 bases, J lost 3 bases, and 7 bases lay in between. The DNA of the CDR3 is TGCGCCAGCAGCTTGGATGAGCCCAATCAGCCCCAGCATTTT. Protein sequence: CASSLDEPNQPQHF.

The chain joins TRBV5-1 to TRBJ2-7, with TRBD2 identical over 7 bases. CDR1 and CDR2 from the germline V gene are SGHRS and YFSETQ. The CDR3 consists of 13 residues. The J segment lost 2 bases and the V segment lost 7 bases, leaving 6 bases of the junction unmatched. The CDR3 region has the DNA TGCGCCAGCGGGAGCGGGGTTGCCTACGAGCAGTACTTC. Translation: CASGSGVAYEQYF. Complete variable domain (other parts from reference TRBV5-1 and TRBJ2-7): KAGVTQTPRYLIKTRGQQVTLSCSPISGHRSVSWYQQTPGQGLQFLFEYFSETQRNKGNFPGRFSGRQFSNSRSEMNVSTLELGDSALYLCASGSGVAYEQYFGPGTRLTVT.

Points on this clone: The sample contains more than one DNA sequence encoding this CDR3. The CDR3 here is CASSESRAKGGTEAFF. DNA for the CDR3: TGCGCCAGCAGTGAGTCGAGAGCCAAAGGAGGAACTGAAGCTTTCTTT. The gene calls are TRBV10-1 and TRBJ1-1; the D is unclear. The germline gives CDR1 WNHNN, CDR2 SYGVQD (reference sequence). The CDR3 is 16 residues long. V gave up 0 bases and J gave up 5 bases, with 16 bases separating them.

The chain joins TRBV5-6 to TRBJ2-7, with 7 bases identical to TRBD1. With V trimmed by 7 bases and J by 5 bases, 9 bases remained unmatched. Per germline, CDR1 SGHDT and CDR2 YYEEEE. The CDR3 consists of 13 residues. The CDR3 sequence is CASSKGAGHEQYF. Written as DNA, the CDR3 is TGTGCCAGCTCTAAGGGGGCTGGGCACGAGCAGTACTTC.

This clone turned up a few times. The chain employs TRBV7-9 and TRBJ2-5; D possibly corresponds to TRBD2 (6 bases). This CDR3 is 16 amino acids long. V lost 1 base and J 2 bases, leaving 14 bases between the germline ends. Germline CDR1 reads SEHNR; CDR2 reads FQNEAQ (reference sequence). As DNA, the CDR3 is TGTGCCAGCAGCTTAGACCTGGCGGGACCTCAAGAGACCCAGTACTTC. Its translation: CASSLDLAGPQETQYF.

In nucleotides, the CDR3 is TGTGCCTGGAATCGGGGAAACAATCAGCCCCAGCATTTT. It yields the protein CAWNRGNNQPQHF. The V and J genes are TRBV30 and TRBJ1-5; D ambiguous. Germline V gene sequence: CDR1 GTSNPN, CDR2 SVGIG (reference sequence). Between the trimmed V and J ends, which lost 4 bases and 3 bases, there was a span of 10 bases. The CDR3 covers 13 residues.

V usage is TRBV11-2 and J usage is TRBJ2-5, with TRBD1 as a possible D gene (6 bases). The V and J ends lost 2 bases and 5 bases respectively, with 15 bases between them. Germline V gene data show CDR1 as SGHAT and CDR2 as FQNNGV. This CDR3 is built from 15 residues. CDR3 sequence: CASSLIQQGVETQYF. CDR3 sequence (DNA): TGTGCCAGCAGCTTAATTCAACAGGGTGTGGAGACCCAGTACTTC. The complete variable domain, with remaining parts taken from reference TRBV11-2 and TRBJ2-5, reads EAGVAQSPRYKIIEKRQSVAFWCNPISGHATLYWYQQILGQGPKLLIQFQNNGVVDDSQLPKDRFSAERLKGVDSTLKIQPAKLEDSAVYLCASSLIQQGVETQYFGPGTRLLVL.

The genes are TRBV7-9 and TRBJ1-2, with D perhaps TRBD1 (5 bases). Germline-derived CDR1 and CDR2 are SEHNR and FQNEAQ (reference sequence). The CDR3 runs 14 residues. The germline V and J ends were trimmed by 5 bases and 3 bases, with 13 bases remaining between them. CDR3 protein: CASSPTDGYYGYTF. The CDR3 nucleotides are TGTGCCAGCAGCCCGACAGACGGATACTATGGCTACACCTTC.

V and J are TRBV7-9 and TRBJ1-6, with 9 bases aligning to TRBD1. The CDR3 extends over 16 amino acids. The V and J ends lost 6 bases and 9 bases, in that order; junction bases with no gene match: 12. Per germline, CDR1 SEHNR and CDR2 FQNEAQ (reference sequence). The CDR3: CASRPTTGGGGSPLHF. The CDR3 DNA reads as TGTGCCAGCAGGCCTACCACAGGGGGCGGGGGTTCACCCCTCCACTTT.

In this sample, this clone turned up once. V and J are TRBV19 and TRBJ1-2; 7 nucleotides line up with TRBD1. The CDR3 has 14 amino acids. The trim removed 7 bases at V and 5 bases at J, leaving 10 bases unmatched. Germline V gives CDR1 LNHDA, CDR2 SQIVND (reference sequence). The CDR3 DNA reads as TGTGCCAGTATGGGGACAGCTTACCCATATGGCTACACCTTC. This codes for CASMGTAYPYGYTF.

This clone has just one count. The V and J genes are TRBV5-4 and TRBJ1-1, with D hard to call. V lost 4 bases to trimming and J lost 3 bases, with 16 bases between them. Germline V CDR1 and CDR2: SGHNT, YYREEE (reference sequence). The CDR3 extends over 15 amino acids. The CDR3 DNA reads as TGTGCCAGCAGCCAAGGATGGGGAAGGGACACTGAAGCTTTCTTT. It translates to CASSQGWGRDTEAFF.